Presented here are 30 T cell receptor beta chains from one specimen sequenced in a study of blood T cells in healthy people across ages. Alongside a J-beta primer mix, a sample-barcoded 5' primer served in a second PCR lasting 7 to 11 cycles. Using its own MiXCR run on the 5' RACE reads, TCRdb lists one record per CDR3 protein. Of 730,000 or so distinct CDR3 sequences listed, roughly two fifths are singletons. What was sequenced was blood. The source of these receptors is an elderly man in good health.

This clonotype has a handful of counts. The CDR3 DNA sequence: TGTGCCAGCAGTTTTAGCACAGGAAGCCATAACTATGGCTACACCTTC. It is translated as CASSFSTGSHNYGYTF. This chain uses TRBV27 with TRBJ1-2, with a weak D call TRBD1 (5 bases). Germline V gene sequence: CDR1 MNHEY, CDR2 SMNVEV (reference sequence). The CDR3 runs to 16 residues. V was pared by 3 bases and J by 1 base, with 15 bases between.

The chain employs TRBV7-2 and TRBJ1-1; possibly TRBD1 for D (5 bases). Trimming left V 6 bases short and J 7 bases short, with 12 bases between. There are 12 residues in the CDR3. Germline V CDR1 and CDR2: SGHTA, FQGNSA. CDR3 DNA: TGTGCCAGCAGTCCGAACAGGCTTGAAGCTTTCTTT. Translating gives CASSPNRLEAFF.

The rearrangement links TRBV7-2 to TRBJ1-2; D is unclear. CDR3 length: 14 amino acids. Germline V CDR1 and CDR2: SGHTA, FQGNSA. Trimming stripped 7 bases from V and 3 bases from J, with 15 bases between. The CDR3 reads CASNTAGSDYGYTF. CDR3 in DNA: TGTGCCAGCAATACCGCAGGATCCGACTATGGCTACACCTTC.

About this clonotype: One end of the junction fails to match germline, which may point to a read error. CDR3 in amino acids: CASSYSAGVRETRYF. The CDR3 DNA reads TGTGCCAGCAGTTACTCGGCGGGCGTGAGGGAGACCCGGTACTTC. The chain links TRBV6-5 to TRBJ2-5, with D possibly matching TRBD2 (5 bases). Germline V lookup: CDR1 MNHEY, CDR2 SVGAGI. This CDR3 contains 15 residues.

In this sample, this clonotype turned up a few times. The chain joins TRBV12-3 or TRBV12-4 to TRBJ1-6; TRBD1 matches at 9 bases. The junction had 8 bases not matched to a gene; V was cut back by 4 bases and J by 7 bases. This CDR3 contains 16 residues. The CDR3 DNA reads as TGTGCCAGCAGTTCGCCGGGACAGGGCGCAAATTCACCCCTCCACTTT. Its translation: CASSSPGQGANSPLHF.

The V gene is TRBV18, the J gene TRBJ2-6; D is tentatively TRBD1 or TRBD2 (5 bases each). Germline V lookup: CDR1 KGHSH, CDR2 LQKENI. This CDR3 contains 17 residues. Trimming stripped 3 bases from V and 0 bases from J, with 12 bases between. CDR3 bases: TGTGCCAGCTCACCGGGGGATTCCTTCTCTGGGGCCAACGTCCTGACTTTC. Encoded protein: CASSPGDSFSGANVLTF.

With respect to this clonotype: A much larger clone lies a single base off, so this may be a read error. V and J are TRBV12-3 or TRBV12-4 and TRBJ1-1; unclear D gene. V was clipped by 3 bases and J by 1 base, with 6 bases between them. CDR3 length equals 13 residues. The CDR3 here is CASSFQRNTEAFF. The CDR3 coding sequence is TGTGCCAGCAGTTTCCAGAGGAACACTGAAGCTTTCTTT.

This clonotype was seen only once. At one end the junction does not follow the germline gene, possibly because of a read error. This chain joins TRBV20-1 and TRBJ2-4; D possibly corresponds to TRBD2 (5 bases). The closer fit of TRBJ2-7 to the DNA end suggests the J call may be wrong. The CDR3 is 13 amino acids. The germline V gene has CDR1 DFQATT and CDR2 SNEGSKA (reference sequence). The CDR3 region has the DNA TGCAGCGCCTCGGGAAGGCAGTCCTCCGAGCAGTACTTC. Its protein is CSASGRQSSEQYF.

This chain joins TRBV5-1 and TRBJ2-2; 8 nucleotides agree with TRBD1. Unmatched junction bases numbered 13, after V lost 5 bases and J lost 7 bases. The V gene's germline CDR1 is SGHRS and CDR2 YFSETQ. The CDR3 length is 16 residues. The CDR3 nucleotides are TGCGCCAGCAGTTCCTCACCGCAGGGGGCTGGCGGGGAGCTGTTTTTT. Translated: CASSSSPQGAGGELFF.

The rearrangement uses TRBV20-1 and TRBJ2-3, with 9 bases aligning to TRBD1. In germline, CDR1 is DFQATT, CDR2 SNEGSKA (reference sequence). The CDR3 length is 15 residues. With 1 base clipped from V and 4 bases from J, the junction kept 6 bases outside the gene matches. CDR3 in DNA: TGCAGTGCTAGAGGCAGGACAGGGGTGGCAGATACGCAGTATTTT. Translating gives CSARGRTGVADTQYF.

This clonotype was counted many times. This rearrangement joins TRBV11-2 to TRBJ2-1; 13 bases match TRBD2. The V and J ends lost 4 bases and 9 bases, in that order; junction bases with no gene match: 12. CDR3 length: 17 amino acids. The germline CDR1 and CDR2 sequences are SGHAT and FQNNGV. CDR3: CASSSPRGLAGLGEQFF. CDR3 in DNA: TGTGCCAGCAGCTCCCCCCGGGGACTAGCGGGGCTCGGTGAGCAGTTCTTC. The complete variable domain, with remaining parts taken from reference TRBV11-2 and TRBJ2-1, reads EAGVAQSPRYKIIEKRQSVAFWCNPISGHATLYWYQQILGQGPKLLIQFQNNGVVDDSQLPKDRFSAERLKGVDSTLKIQPAKLEDSAVYLCASSSPRGLAGLGEQFFGPGTRLTVL.

This rearrangement joins TRBV3-1 to TRBJ2-3; 11 nucleotides align to TRBD2. Germline V CDR1 and CDR2: LGHDT, YNNKEL (reference sequence). The CDR3 extends over 16 amino acids. Trimming cost V 0 bases and J 5 bases; bases outside gene matches: 4. CDR3 sequence (DNA): TGTGCCAGCAGCCAAGAGTTAGCGGGGGGGCGAGATACGCAGTATTTT. Protein: CASSQELAGGRDTQYF.

This clonotype has a handful of counts. The DNA of the CDR3 is TGTGCCAGCAGCCCGAGAACAAACTACGAGCAGTACTTC. Residues: CASSPRTNYEQYF. The V call is TRBV7-8, the J call TRBJ2-7; no definite D call. The CDR3 consists of 13 residues. V lost 5 bases and J 3 bases, leaving 11 bases between the germline ends. CDR1 and CDR2 from the germline V gene are SGHVS and FQNEAQ.

For this clonotype: At one end, the junction sequence differs from germline, possibly due to a read error. The rearrangement joins TRBV29-1 to TRBJ1-2, with TRBD1 identical over 9 bases. Germline V CDR1 and CDR2: SQVTM, ANQGSEA. There are 13 residues in the CDR3. CDR3 DNA: TGCAGCGTTGGACAGGGGGTCGACTATGGCTGCACCTTC. Residues: CSVGQGVDYGCTF.

The V and J genes are TRBV7-3 and TRBJ2-3; no reliable D call. Trimming took 5 bases from V and 2 from J, leaving 8 bases between them. Germline values: CDR1 SGHTA, CDR2 FQGTGA. The CDR3 contains 13 residues. The CDR3 reads CASSQLHTDTQYF. Here the CDR3 DNA reads TGTGCCAGCAGCCAACTACACACAGATACGCAGTATTTT.

The gene calls are TRBV20-1 and TRBJ2-3; no reliable D call. Per the germline V gene, CDR1 is DFQATT and CDR2 is SNEGSKA (reference sequence). CDR3 length: 13 residues. Trimming removed 1 base from V and 5 bases from J, with 10 bases in between. CDR3 sequence: CSARVQLGDTQYF. The CDR3 DNA follows: TGCAGTGCTAGAGTCCAGCTGGGAGATACGCAGTATTTT.

This clonotype was recorded a few times. The chain links TRBV12-3 or TRBV12-4 to TRBJ1-2; 7 bases map to TRBD1. V lost 3 bases and J lost 4; bases outside the gene matches: 8. There are 15 residues in the CDR3. The DNA of the CDR3 is TGTGCCAGCAGTTTCGGGGAAGGGGGCATCTATGGCTACACCTTC. Encoded protein: CASSFGEGGIYGYTF.

The chain links TRBV3-1 to TRBJ2-5, with D perhaps matching TRBD2 (6 bases). V was shortened by 1 base and J by 4 bases, with 16 bases between the two germline ends. In germline, CDR1 is LGHDT, CDR2 YNNKEL (reference sequence). The CDR3 contains 16 residues. The CDR3: CASSQVRGGVGETQYF. The CDR3 DNA follows: TGTGCCAGCAGCCAAGTGCGCGGAGGGGTTGGAGAGACCCAGTACTTC.

This clonotype was detected only a few times. The chain joins TRBV5-1 to TRBJ2-5, with no clear D. Trimming left V 4 bases short and J 2 bases short, with 12 bases between. The CDR3 loop spans 14 amino acids. Germline V gives CDR1 SGHRS, CDR2 YFSETQ. CDR3 in DNA: TGCGCCAGCAGCGTGTTGGGAACTCAAGAGACCCAGTACTTC. Translating gives CASSVLGTQETQYF.

This clonotype showed up just a few times. The chain recombines TRBV6-2 or TRBV6-3 with TRBJ2-7; D is undetermined. The CDR3 consists of 11 residues. From germline, CDR1 is MNHEY and CDR2 SVGEGT. Between the trimmed V and J ends, which lost 6 bases and 8 bases, there was a span of 11 bases. In DNA form, the CDR3 reads TGTGCCAGCAGGCAAACAGTCCAGCAGTACTTC. This gives the protein CASRQTVQQYF.

This clonotype showed up just once. The V and J genes are TRBV7-2 and TRBJ1-4, with D unresolved. Germline CDR1 SGHTA, CDR2 FQGNSA. With 2 bases removed from V and 3 bases from J, the gap between germline ends came to 10 bases. This CDR3 is built from 15 residues. The CDR3 DNA reads as TGTGCCAGCAGCTTATCGGGTTCGCCTAATGAAAAACTGTTTTTT. Protein sequence: CASSLSGSPNEKLFF. Full variable domain (remainder filled in from reference TRBV7-2 and TRBJ1-4): GAGVSQSPSNKVTEKGKDVELRCDPISGHTALYWYRQSLGQGLEFLIYFQGNSAPDKSGLPSDRFSAERTGGSVSTLTIQRTQQEDSAVYLCASSLSGSPNEKLFFGSGTQLSVL.

With regard to this clonotype: A much bigger clone sits one base away, suggesting this may be a read error. This chain joins TRBV7-9 and TRBJ2-5, with D possibly matching TRBD2 (6 bases). V dropped 4 bases and J dropped 2 bases, with 14 bases sitting between them. There are 15 residues in the CDR3. CDR1 SEHNR and CDR2 FQNEAQ come from the germline V gene (reference sequence). The CDR3 is CASSCGGLLQETQYF. The CDR3 coding sequence is TGTGCCAGCAGCTGTGGGGGGTTACTACAAGAGACCCAGTACTTC.

In its sample, this clonotype was seen once. The genes are TRBV3-1 and TRBJ2-5; 7 bases fit TRBD1. The length of the CDR3 is 15 residues. Germline assignment: CDR1 LGHDT and CDR2 YNNKEL (reference sequence). The V gene end was trimmed by 4 bases and the J gene end by 1 base; junction bases not matched to a gene: 6. Written as DNA, the CDR3 is TGTGCCAGCAGCCTCATGGGACAGCTCCAAGAGACCCAGTACTTC. It is translated as CASSLMGQLQETQYF.

The chain couples TRBV27 to TRBJ2-4, with a weak D call TRBD1 (6 bases). The assigned J gene may be wrong: the sequence end matches TRBJ2-7 better. Looked up from germline, CDR1 is MNHEY and CDR2 is SMNVEV (reference sequence). This CDR3 has 14 amino acids. The chain's CDR3 is CASRGPDRFCEQYF. CDR3 nucleotide sequence: TGTGCCAGCAGGGGTCCGGACAGATTTTGCGAGCAGTACTTC.

This rearrangement joins TRBV29-1 to TRBJ2-1; 8 bases fit TRBD2. There are 20 residues in the CDR3. J lost 5 bases, V lost 0 bases, and 21 bases had no gene match. Germline V lookup: CDR1 SQVTM, CDR2 ANQGSEA. In nucleotides, the CDR3 is TGCAGCGTTGAAGATCGGGGGGGGAGGCAGGGACGGTTTTGGAACAATGAGCAGTTCTTC. Translating gives CSVEDRGGRQGRFWNNEQFF.

This clonotype was seen a single time. One end of the junction varies from germline; a read error may be responsible. The V and J genes are TRBV15 and TRBJ2-4; TRBD1 matches at 7 bases. This CDR3 has 16 residues. Germline CDR1 is LNHNV and CDR2 is YYDKDF (reference sequence). The CDR3 nucleotides are TGTGCCTCCAGCAGAGATCTAGCAGGGGGTAGAAACATTCAGTACTTC. It translates to CASSRDLAGGRNIQYF.

This clonotype was found a few times. The V gene is TRBV20-1, the J gene TRBJ2-3; D is undetermined. V was clipped by 0 bases and J by 6 bases, with 10 bases between them. The germline V gene encodes CDR1 DFQATT and CDR2 SNEGSKA (reference sequence). The CDR3 loop spans 13 amino acids. This chain's CDR3 is CSARDPGSDTQYF. Here the CDR3 DNA reads TGCAGTGCTAGAGATCCTGGCTCTGATACGCAGTATTTT.

The chain carries TRBV29-1 and TRBJ2-7; D not certain. The end of the DNA is better explained by TRBJ2-5, so the J call may be wrong. CDR1 and CDR2 (germline): SQVTM, ANQGSEA. The length of the CDR3 is 13 residues. The CDR3 here is CSVGPKRRETQYF. CDR3 nucleotides: TGCAGCGTTGGACCGAAACGCCGGGAGACCCAGTACTTC.

The chain employs TRBV29-1 and TRBJ1-2, with 8 positions matching TRBD1. Germline CDR1 and CDR2: SQVTM and ANQGSEA. Germline trimming cut 4 bases from V and 6 bases from J; bases unmatched to any gene: 4. CDR3 length: 12 residues. The CDR3 DNA follows: TGCAGCGTTGGGACAGGGTTTGATGGCTACACCTTC. Translating it yields CSVGTGFDGYTF.

This chain uses TRBV6-2 or TRBV6-3 with TRBJ2-5; D is uncertain. Per germline, CDR1 MNHEY and CDR2 SVGEGT. The CDR3 is made up of 14 amino acids. Trimming stripped 2 bases from V and 2 bases from J, with 9 bases between. The CDR3 DNA follows: TGTGCCAGCAGTTACCGACTTGGACAAGAGACCCAGTACTTC. This gives the protein CASSYRLGQETQYF.